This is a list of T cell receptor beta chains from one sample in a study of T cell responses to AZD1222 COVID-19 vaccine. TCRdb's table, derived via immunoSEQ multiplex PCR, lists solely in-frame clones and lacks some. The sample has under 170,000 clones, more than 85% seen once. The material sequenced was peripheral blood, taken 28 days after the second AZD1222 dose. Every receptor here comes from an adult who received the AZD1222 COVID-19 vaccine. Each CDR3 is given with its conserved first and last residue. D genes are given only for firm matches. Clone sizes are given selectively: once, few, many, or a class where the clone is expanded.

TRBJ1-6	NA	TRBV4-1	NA	CASSQASQGRAYNSPLHF	TGCGCCAGCAGCCAAGCGTCACAGGGAAGGGCTTATAATTCACCCCTCCACTTT
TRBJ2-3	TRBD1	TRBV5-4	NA	CASSPRGTGGTDTQYF	TGTGCCAGCAGCCCGCGGGGGACAGGGGGAACAGATACGCAGTATTTT
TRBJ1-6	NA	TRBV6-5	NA	CASRAGTDNSPLHF	TGTGCCAGCAGAGCCGGGACGGATAATTCACCCCTCCACTTT
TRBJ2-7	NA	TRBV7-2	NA	CASSLIANYEQYF	TGTGCCAGCAGCTTAATTGCCAACTACGAGCAGTACTTC
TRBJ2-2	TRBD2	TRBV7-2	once	CASSSGLAGVNTGELFF	TGTGCCAGCAGCTCGGGACTAGCGGGAGTGAACACCGGGGAGCTGTTTTTT
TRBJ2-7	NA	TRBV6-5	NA	CASWGRSSSYEQYF	TGTGCCAGCTGGGGACGCTCAAGCTCCTACGAGCAGTACTTC
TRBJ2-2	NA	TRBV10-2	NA	CASRSSGMRRELFF	TGCGCCAGCAGGAGTTCAGGGATGAGGAGGGAGCTGTTTTTT
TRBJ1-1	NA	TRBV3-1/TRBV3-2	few	CASSPKHQNTEAFF	TGTGCCAGCAGTCCCAAACACCAGAACACTGAAGCTTTCTTT
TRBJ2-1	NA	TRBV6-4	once	CASSEEVRGLAEPYNEQFF	TGTGCCAGCAGTGAGGAGGTACGGGGGCTAGCGGAGCCCTACAATGAGCAGTTCTTC
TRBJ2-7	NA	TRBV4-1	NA	CASSQLTASGQYF	TGCGCCAGCAGCCAACTGACGGCGTCCGGGCAGTACTTC
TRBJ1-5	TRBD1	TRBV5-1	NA	CASSLESGGRQPQHF	TGCGCCAGCAGCTTGGAGTCAGGGGGCCGGCAGCCCCAGCATTTT
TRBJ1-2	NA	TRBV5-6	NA	CASSLSAADGYTF	TGTGCCAGCAGCTTGTCAGCGGCGGATGGCTACACCTTC
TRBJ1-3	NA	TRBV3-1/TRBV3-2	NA	CASSQEAAQISGNTIYF	TGTGCCAGCAGCCAAGAGGCGGCACAGATCTCTGGAAACACCATATATTTT
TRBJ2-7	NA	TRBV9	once	CASSGRDAEQYF	TGTGCCAGCAGCGGTAGGGACGCCGAGCAGTACTTC
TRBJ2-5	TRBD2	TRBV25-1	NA	CASSETSGRAETQYF	TGTGCCAGCAGCGAAACTAGCGGGAGGGCCGAGACCCAGTACTTC
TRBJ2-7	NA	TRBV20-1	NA	CSASGRRNYEQYF	TGCAGTGCTAGTGGGCGACGGAACTACGAGCAGTACTTC
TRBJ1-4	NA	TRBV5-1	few	CASSLGGSPYEKLFF	TGCGCCAGCAGCTTGGGGGGCAGTCCTTATGAAAAACTGTTTTTT
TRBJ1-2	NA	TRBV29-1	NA	CSVPGPGRISGYTF	TGCAGCGTCCCGGGGCCGGGGCGAATATCTGGCTACACCTTC
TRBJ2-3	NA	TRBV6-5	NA	CASRSGQFTDTQYF	TGTGCCAGCAGATCCGGACAGTTCACAGATACGCAGTATTTT
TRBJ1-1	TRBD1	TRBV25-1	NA	CASSRTGKNTEAFF	TGTGCCAGCAGTCGGACAGGGAAGAACACTGAAGCTTTCTTT
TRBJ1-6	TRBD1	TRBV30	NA	CAWGTVGGSPLHF	TGTGCCTGGGGGACAGTAGGTGGTTCACCCCTCCACTTT
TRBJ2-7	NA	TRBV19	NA	CASSMVGSLHEQYF	TGTGCCAGTAGTATGGTGGGGAGTCTCCACGAGCAGTACTTC
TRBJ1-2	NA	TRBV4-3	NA	CASSQEPGTSGYTF	TGCGCCAGCAGCCAAGAACCGGGAACGAGTGGCTACACCTTC
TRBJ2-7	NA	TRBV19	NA	CASSAQGPLDEQYF	TGTGCCAGTAGTGCGCAGGGACCTCTGGACGAGCAGTACTTC
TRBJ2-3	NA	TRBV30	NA	CAWSVGGGWSDTQYF	TGTGCCTGGAGTGTAGGCGGGGGCTGGTCAGATACGCAGTATTTT
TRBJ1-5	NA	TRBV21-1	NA	CASSKGKFRTGTANQPQHF	TGTGCCAGCAGCAAAGGAAAGTTTCGGACAGGGACCGCGAATCAGCCCCAGCATTTT
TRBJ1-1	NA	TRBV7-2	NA	CASSLLGQGRSTEAFF	TGTGCCAGCAGCTTATTAGGCCAGGGGCGTTCCACTGAAGCTTTCTTT
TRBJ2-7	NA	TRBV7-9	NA	CASSQYFGGYEQYF	TGTGCCAGCAGCCAGTACTTTGGGGGCTACGAGCAGTACTTC
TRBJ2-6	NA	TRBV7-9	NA	CASSRPGANVLTF	TGTGCCAGCAGCCGTCCTGGGGCCAACGTCCTGACTTTC
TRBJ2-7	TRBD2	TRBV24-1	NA	CATSDARGGSYEQYF	TGTGCCACCAGTGATGCCCGCGGGGGCTCCTACGAGCAGTACTTC
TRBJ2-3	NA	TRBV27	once	CASSLDRVSTDTQYF	TGTGCCAGCAGTTTGGACAGAGTTAGCACAGATACGCAGTATTTT
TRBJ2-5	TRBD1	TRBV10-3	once	CAISGGQGRETQYF	TGTGCCATCAGTGGCGGACAGGGCCGGGAGACCCAGTACTTC
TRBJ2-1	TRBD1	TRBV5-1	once	CASSLEGQDHNEQFF	TGCGCCAGCAGCTTGGAAGGACAGGACCACAATGAGCAGTTCTTC
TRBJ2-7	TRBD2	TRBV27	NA	CASSPGLAASYEQYF	TGTGCCAGCAGTCCCGGACTAGCGGCTTCCTACGAGCAGTACTTC
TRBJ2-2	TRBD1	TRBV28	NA	CASMTGTENTGELFF	TGTGCCAGCATGACAGGGACAGAGAACACCGGGGAGCTGTTTTTT
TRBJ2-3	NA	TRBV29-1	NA	CSVDPPAGGTDTQYF	TGCAGCGTTGATCCCCCCGCCGGAGGCACAGATACGCAGTATTTT
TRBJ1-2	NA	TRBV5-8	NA	CASNIVRGPFGYTF	TGTGCCAGCAACATTGTTCGGGGGCCGTTTGGCTACACCTTC
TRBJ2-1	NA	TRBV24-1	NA	CATSDTREYNEQFF	TGTGCCACCAGTGATACGAGGGAGTACAATGAGCAGTTCTTC
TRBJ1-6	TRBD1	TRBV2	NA	CASSRGQGVNSPLHF	TGTGCCAGCAGTAGAGGACAGGGAGTTAATTCACCCCTCCACTTT
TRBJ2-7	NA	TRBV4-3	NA	CASSQDGTDSYEQYF	TGCGCCAGCAGCCAAGATGGGACTGACTCCTACGAGCAGTACTTC
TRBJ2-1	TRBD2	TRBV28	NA	CASRSTSGRAYNEQFF	TGTGCCAGCAGATCGACTAGCGGGAGGGCCTACAATGAGCAGTTCTTC
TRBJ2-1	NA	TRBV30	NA	CAWSGLERSMNEQFF	TGTGCCTGGAGTGGTCTTGAGAGGAGTATGAATGAGCAGTTCTTC
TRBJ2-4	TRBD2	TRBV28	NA	CASSDGTRQNIQYF	TGTGCCAGCAGTGACGGGACTAGACAAAACATTCAGTACTTC
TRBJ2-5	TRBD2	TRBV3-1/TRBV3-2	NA	CASRRGGEIQETQYF	TGTGCCAGCCGACGGGGGGGAGAGATTCAAGAGACCCAGTACTTC
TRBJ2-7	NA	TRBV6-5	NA	CASSPRGYEQYF	TGTGCCAGCAGTCCGAGGGGGTACGAGCAGTACTTC
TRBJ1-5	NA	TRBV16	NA	CASSQFDTDQPQHF	TGTGCCAGCAGCCAATTTGATACTGATCAGCCCCAGCATTTT
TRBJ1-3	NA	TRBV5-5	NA	CASSLASQGNTIYF	TGTGCCAGCAGCTTGGCGTCACAGGGAAACACCATATATTTT
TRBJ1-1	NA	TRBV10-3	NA	CAISDQAGSTEAFF	TGTGCCATCAGTGATCAGGCCGGGAGTACTGAAGCTTTCTTT
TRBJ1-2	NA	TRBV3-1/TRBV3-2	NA	CASSQVAGDGYTF	TGTGCCAGCAGCCAAGTGGCAGGGGATGGCTACACCTTC